The source of this TCR beta chain is a study of immune evolution from preneoplasia to lung adenocarcinoma. Across the study: HLA loss of heterozygosity: under 7.5% AIS, more than 14% MIA, roughly 35% ADC, none AAH. The study, taken as a whole, reports: Highest clonality occurred in KRAS-mutant, not EGFR-mutant or double wild-type, nodules. Normal lung had the highest top T cell clone frequencies.

Patients had resection in Japan or China between 2014 and 2017. Clones were sequenced by immunoSEQ multiplex PCR, and TCRdb holds only the in-frame ones, with some missing. The table shows under 15,000 clones, with around 86% occurring only once. About this clone: Its antigen is unidentified.

This CDR3 contains 18 residues. V was pared by 5 bases and J by 3 bases, with 26 bases between. Germline V gene sequence: CDR1 MNHEY, CDR2 SMNVEV (reference sequence). The sequenced sample was FFPE lung adenocarcinoma in situ tissue. The clonotype originates from a donor at least 70 years old with lung adenocarcinoma. The rearrangement uses TRBV27 and TRBJ2-7; tentatively, D is TRBD1 (6 bases). The CDR3 loop is CASSKQIPRDTLLYEQYF. CDR3 coding DNA: TGTGCCAGCAGTAAACAAATCCCCCGGGACACTCTACTCTACGAGCAGTACTTC.